The present T cell receptor (beta chain) was sequenced within a study of CD8 T cells in ankylosing spondylitis. TCRdb processed the 5' RACE reads anew with MiXCR; each CDR3 protein has one entry. The sample has 150,000 to 250,000 distinct CDR3 sequences, over 10% seen once. The sample taken for sequencing was blood, either unsorted or a sorted T cell fraction (not recorded which). The receptor was isolated from a male donor with ankylosing spondylitis or in good health (not recorded which).

The CDR3 loop is CASSTTQQAGVGEQYF. DNA for the CDR3: TGTGCCAGCAGCACCACTCAGCAAGCGGGAGTAGGCGAGCAGTACTTC. V is TRBV7-9 and J is TRBJ2-7, with 8 bases identical to TRBD2. CDR1 is SEHNR, CDR2 FQNEAQ, per germline (reference sequence). The junction had 15 bases not matched to a gene; V was cut back by 5 bases and J by 6 bases. The length of the CDR3 is 16 residues. Full variable domain (rest looked up from reference TRBV7-9 and TRBJ2-7): DTGVSQNPRHKITKRGQNVTFRCDPISEHNRLYWYRQTLGQGPEFLTYFQNEAQLEKSRLLSDRFSAERPKGSFSTLEIQRTEQGDSAMYLCASSTTQQAGVGEQYFGPGTRLTVT.